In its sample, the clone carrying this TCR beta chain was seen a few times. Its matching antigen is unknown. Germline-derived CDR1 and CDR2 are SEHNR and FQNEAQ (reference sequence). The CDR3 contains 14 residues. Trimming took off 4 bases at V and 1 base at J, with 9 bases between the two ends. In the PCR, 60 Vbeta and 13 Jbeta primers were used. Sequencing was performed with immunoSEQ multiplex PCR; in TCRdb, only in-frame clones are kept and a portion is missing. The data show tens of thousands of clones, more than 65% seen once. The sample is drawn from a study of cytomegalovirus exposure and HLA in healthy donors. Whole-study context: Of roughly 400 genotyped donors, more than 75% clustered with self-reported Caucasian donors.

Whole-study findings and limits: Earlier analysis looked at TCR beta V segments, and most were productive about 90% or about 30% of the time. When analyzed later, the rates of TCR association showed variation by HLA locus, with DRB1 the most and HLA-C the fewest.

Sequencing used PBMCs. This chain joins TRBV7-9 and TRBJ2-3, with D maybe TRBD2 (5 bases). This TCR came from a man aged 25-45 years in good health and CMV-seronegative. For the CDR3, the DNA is TGTGCCAGCAGCTCGGAGAGGGGCACAGATACGCAGTATTTT. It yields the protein CASSSERGTDTQYF.